The 14 T cell receptor beta chains reported below all come from one sample, sequenced in a study of OX40 agonist ivuxolimab in advanced cancers. The data were produced by immunoSEQ multiplex PCR, yet TCRdb's version contains in-frame clones alone and is incomplete. The sample consists of approximately 100,000 clones, 90% of them appearing once. Source: CD4+ or CD8+ T cells sorted from blood, taken in a trial of the OX40 agonist ivuxolimab. All receptors come from an adult with an advanced solid tumor such as melanoma, head and neck, liver or kidney cancer.

This clone was observed a single time. The chain is built from TRBV19 and TRBJ2-5; D might be TRBD1 (5 bases). Germline V gives CDR1 LNHDA, CDR2 SQIVND (reference sequence). The CDR3 runs to 11 residues. V was cut by 3 bases and J by 7 bases, with 6 bases left in between. The CDR3 loop reads CASSIQGTQYF. The CDR3 nucleotides read TGTGCCAGTAGTATCCAGGGGACCCAGTACTTC.

This clone was counted between two and nine times. The chain is built from TRBV19 and TRBJ2-7; either TRBD1 or TRBD2 may fit D (5 bases each). The CDR3 is 13 residues long. V was cut by 9 bases and J by 0 bases, with 12 bases left in between. Germline V CDR1 and CDR2: LNHDA, SQIVND (reference sequence). In DNA, the CDR3 is TGTGCCAGCCGGGACGTGAGCTCCTACGAGCAGTACTTC. The encoded protein is CASRDVSSYEQYF. The entire variable domain, with the rest obtained from reference TRBV19 and TRBJ2-7, is as follows: DGGITQSPKYLFRKEGQNVTLSCEQNLNHDAMYWYRQDPGQGLRLIYYSQIVNDFQKGDIAEGYSVSREKKESFPLTVTSAQKNPTAFYLCASRDVSSYEQYFGPGTRLTVT.

The genes are TRBV20-1 and TRBJ2-7; D may correspond to TRBD1 or TRBD2 (5 bases each). Deletions cut 3 bases from V and 7 bases from J, with 10 bases between. Germline V gives CDR1 DFQATT, CDR2 SNEGSKA (reference sequence). This CDR3 is built from 11 residues. The CDR3 region is CSARRGLEQYF. In DNA, the CDR3 is TGCAGTGCTAGGAGGGGATTGGAGCAGTACTTC.

This clone was seen just once. The rearrangement joins TRBV11-3 to TRBJ2-7, with 10 bases that match TRBD2. Per germline, CDR1 SGHNT and CDR2 YENEEA. The CDR3 is made up of 15 amino acids. The V gene end was trimmed by 1 base and the J gene end by 5 bases; junction bases not matched to a gene: 5. In nucleotides, the CDR3 is TGTGCCAGCAGCTTAGGAGCGGGAGGGTATCACGAGCAGTACTTC. Protein product: CASSLGAGGYHEQYF.

V is TRBV9 and J is TRBJ2-1; TRBD2 matches at 8 bases. CDR1 SGDLS and CDR2 YYNGEE come from the germline V gene. The V and J ends lost 0 bases and 8 bases, in that order; junction bases with no gene match: 7. The CDR3 covers 15 residues. The CDR3 nucleotides read TGTGCCAGCAGCGTAGCTCCGGGAGGGCCCGATGAGCAGTTCTTC. Translation gives CASSVAPGGPDEQFF.

This rearrangement joins TRBV15 to TRBJ2-7; 10 bases align to TRBD2. Germline V gene sequence: CDR1 LNHNV, CDR2 YYDKDF (reference sequence). V was pared by 0 bases and J by 3 bases, with 2 bases of the junction left unmatched. The CDR3 contains 15 residues. CDR3: CATSREASGSYEQYF. The CDR3 DNA sequence: TGTGCCACCAGCAGAGAGGCTAGCGGGAGCTACGAGCAGTACTTC.

The rearrangement joins TRBV4-1 to TRBJ2-7; 8 bases line up with TRBD2. CDR1 and CDR2 from the germline V gene are MGHRA and YSYEKL. J gave up 5 bases and V 1 base, and 13 bases lay outside the gene matches. The CDR3 is 17 amino acids. CDR3 DNA: TGCGCCAGCAGCCAAGGGTCCAGCGGGAGTCTCCTGGACGAGCAGTACTTC. This sequence encodes CASSQGSSGSLLDEQYF.

The chain combines TRBV7-2 with TRBJ2-1; 7 bases fit TRBD1. Germline CDR1 and CDR2: SGHTA and FQGNSA. With 5 bases clipped from V and 12 bases from J, the junction kept 7 bases outside the gene matches. CDR3 length: 12 amino acids. The CDR3 reads CASSVYRGSQFF. The DNA for the CDR3 is TGTGCCAGCAGCGTTTACAGGGGATCGCAGTTCTTC.

The V gene is TRBV19, the J gene TRBJ2-1, with TRBD2 identical over 12 bases. Germline CDR1 reads LNHDA; CDR2 reads SQIVND (reference sequence). This CDR3 has 14 amino acids. V trimming: 3 bases; J trimming: 15 bases; junction bases outside the gene matches: 9. CDR3 loop: CASSMGLAGEERFF. The CDR3 coding sequence is TGTGCCAGTAGTATGGGACTAGCGGGTGAGGAAAGGTTCTTC.

The chain has TRBV6-5 and TRBJ2-7; TRBD2 might be the D (6 bases). Germline lookup yields CDR1 MNHEY and CDR2 SVGAGI. The V end was cut by 0 bases, the J end by 2 bases, with 11 bases between. The CDR3 extends over 15 amino acids. The CDR3 nucleotides read TGTGCCAGCAGTTACTCCGGAGGGTTCCCCTACGAGCAGTACTTC. Its protein product is CASSYSGGFPYEQYF.

The chain joins TRBV7-6 to TRBJ2-3; 11 positions match TRBD2. Germline V gene lookup returns CDR1 SGHVS and CDR2 FNYEAQ. CDR3 length: 16 amino acids. Unmatched junction bases numbered 4, after V lost 2 bases and J lost 3 bases. For the CDR3, the DNA is TGTGCCAGCAGCTTATTCACTAGCGGGAGTACAGATACGCAGTATTTT. Protein: CASSLFTSGSTDTQYF. Combining the CDR3 with reference TRBV7-6 and TRBJ2-3 gives the whole variable domain GAGVSQSPRYKVTKRGQDVALRCDPISGHVSLYWYRQALGQGPEFLTYFNYEAQQDKSGLPNDRFSAERPEGSISTLTIQRTEQRDSAMYRCASSLFTSGSTDTQYFGPGTRLTVL.

This sequence joins TRBV7-3 and TRBJ2-1; D is uncertain. Germline assignment: CDR1 SGHTA and CDR2 FQGTGA. This CDR3 has 14 residues. V dropped 2 bases and J dropped 6 bases, with 11 bases sitting between them. The CDR3, as DNA: TGTGCCAGCAGCTTAGGCGCGGCTGGCAATGAGCAGTTCTTC. This encodes CASSLGAAGNEQFF.

The chain has TRBV7-2 and TRBJ1-2, with D maybe TRBD1 (6 bases). The germline CDR1 and CDR2 sequences are SGHTA and FQGNSA. V was shortened by 5 bases and J by 0 bases, with 19 bases between the two germline ends. There are 17 residues in the CDR3. The CDR3 loop reads CASSPPPGAPTNYGYTF. For the CDR3, the DNA is TGTGCCAGCAGCCCCCCACCAGGGGCGCCTACTAACTATGGCTACACCTTC.

The chain is built from TRBV7-9 and TRBJ2-1, with D uncertain. The ends were cut back, 8 bases at V and 6 bases at J, with 8 bases in the middle. Germline V gene sequence: CDR1 SEHNR, CDR2 FQNEAQ (reference sequence). The CDR3 sequence is 11 residues long. The CDR3 region is CASESANEQFF. For the CDR3, the DNA is TGTGCCAGCGAATCGGCCAATGAGCAGTTCTTC.